Listed below are T cell receptor beta chains from one sample, sequenced in a study of blood T cell repertoires in COVID-19. Profiling relied on immunoSEQ multiplex PCR, and the TCRdb table lists in-frame clones only, not all of them. The repertoire holds a few hundred thousand clones, with roughly 89% as singletons. Sequencing input: PBMCs or T cells enriched from blood (not recorded which). The receptor set was obtained from a man aged 25-45 years who had been exposed to COVID-19. Both conserved end residues are part of each CDR3. D genes are given only for firm matches. The size entry is marked missing in some rows and otherwise reads once, few, many or a size class.

d_call | j_call | v_call | clone_size | cdr3_nt | cdr3_aa
. | TRBJ2-3 | TRBV11-2 | . | TGTGCCAGCGGGGGGTTCACAGATACGCAGTATTTT | CASGGFTDTQYF
. | TRBJ2-3 | TRBV5-1 | few | TGCGCCAGCCGACGGCAGGCGTCCAGAGATACGCAGTATTTT | CASRRQASRDTQYF
TRBD1 | TRBJ1-4 | TRBV18 | . | TGTGCCAGCTTTCCGGGACAGGGTGATGAAAAACTGTTTTTT | CASFPGQGDEKLFF
TRBD2 | TRBJ2-3 | TRBV9 | . | TGTGCCAGCAGCGTCTGGGGCGGCGGGGGGTCAACAGATACGCAGTATTTT | CASSVWGGGGSTDTQYF
. | TRBJ1-5 | TRBV9 | . | TGTGCCAGCAGCGTAACGGGGGGGGCCAATCAGCCCCAGCATTTT | CASSVTGGANQPQHF
TRBD1 | TRBJ2-7 | TRBV10-2 | . | TGCGCCAGCAGAGCGACAGGGCAGTACGAGCAGTACTTC | CASRATGQYEQYF
TRBD2 | TRBJ2-1 | TRBV18 | . | TGTGCCAGCTCATCATTAGCGGGGGCACACAATGAGCAGTTCTTC | CASSSLAGAHNEQFF
. | TRBJ2-5 | TRBV5-8 | . | TGTGCCAGCAGTTTCGACAGGTACCAAGAGACCCAGTACTTC | CASSFDRYQETQYF
. | TRBJ1-4 | TRBV4-2 | . | TGTGCCAGCAGCCAAGGTGGCAGGGCTAATGAAAAACTGTTTTTT | CASSQGGRANEKLFF
TRBD1 | TRBJ1-1 | TRBV14 | . | TGTGCCAGCAGCCAACCCAGGGGGCCTTACACTGAAGCTTTCTTT | CASSQPRGPYTEAFF
. | TRBJ2-3 | TRBV12-3/TRBV12-4 | . | TGTGCCAGCAGTTTAGTCAGGACAGATACGCAGTATTTT | CASSLVRTDTQYF
TRBD1 | TRBJ1-6 | TRBV7-9 | . | TGTGCCAGCAGCCGCGGGACAGGGGGATCACCCCTCCACTTT | CASSRGTGGSPLHF
TRBD1 | TRBJ2-7 | TRBV18 | . | TGTGCCAGCTCACCGGGGGACAGCTACGAGCAGTACTTC | CASSPGDSYEQYF
TRBD1 | TRBJ1-4 | TRBV5-6 | . | TGTGCCAGCAGCTTCGGGACAGCCTATGAAAAACTGTTTTTT | CASSFGTAYEKLFF
TRBD1 | TRBJ1-5 | TRBV7-9 | . | TGTGCCAGCAGTCCCACAGGGGGCGTTAATCAGCCCCAGCATTTT | CASSPTGGVNQPQHF
. | TRBJ2-1 | TRBV24-1 | . | TGTGCCACCAGTGACCGCTCCGGCGACTCGGGCAATGAGCAGTTCTTC | CATSDRSGDSGNEQFF
. | TRBJ1-5 | TRBV6-5 | . | TGTGCCAGCAGAGGGACTCCGATCAGCAATCAGCCCCAGCATTTT | CASRGTPISNQPQHF
TRBD1 | TRBJ2-7 | TRBV5-1 | . | TGCGCCAGCAGCGGCATCAGGGGGCTAGCCTACGAGCAGTACTTC | CASSGIRGLAYEQYF
. | TRBJ2-7 | TRBV7-9 | . | TGTGCCAGCAGCCTCGACCTAGTGGGTTTTTACGAGCAGTACTTC | CASSLDLVGFYEQYF
TRBD1 | TRBJ2-5 | TRBV7-8 | once | TGTGCCAGCAGCTTAGCTGGGACAGGGGTAGAGACCCAGTACTTC | CASSLAGTGVETQYF
. | TRBJ1-1 | TRBV4-1 | . | TGCGCCAGCAGCCAAGCCCTCGGCACTGAAGCTTTCTTT | CASSQALGTEAFF
. | TRBJ1-4 | TRBV19 | . | TGTGCCAGTAGTACAGGGTTTTTGGAAAAACTGTTTTTT | CASSTGFLEKLFF
TRBD1 | TRBJ1-2 | TRBV14 | . | TGTGCCAGCAGCCGGGATACTGGACAGGCCGATCGCTACACCTTC | CASSRDTGQADRYTF
. | TRBJ2-3 | TRBV5-4 | . | TGTGCCAGCAGCTTCAGGGACACAGATACGCAGTATTTT | CASSFRDTDTQYF
. | TRBJ1-1 | TRBV7-6 | . | TGTGCCAGCAGCTCGAGTAGGGGGACTGAAGCTTTCTTT | CASSSSRGTEAFF
. | TRBJ1-5 | TRBV2 | . | TGTGCCAGCAGTTCGGACTCGAATCGTCAGCCCCAGCATTTT | CASSSDSNRQPQHF
. | TRBJ1-6 | TRBV4-3 | once | TGCGCCAGCAGCCAAGAACAGGGTGTCAATTCACCCCTCCACTTT | CASSQEQGVNSPLHF
. | TRBJ2-5 | TRBV5-1 | . | TGCGCCAGCAGCTCCCGGGGGTCTGGGACCCAGTACTTC | CASSSRGSGTQYF
TRBD1 | TRBJ1-2 | TRBV18 | . | TGTGCCAGCTCACGCGGGACAGCCCAGGCAGGTGGCTACACCTTC | CASSRGTAQAGGYTF
. | TRBJ2-2 | TRBV6-2/TRBV6-3 | . | TGTGCCAGCAGTTCCGCCGGGACCGGGGAGCTGTTTTTT | CASSSAGTGELFF
. | TRBJ1-5 | TRBV18 | . | TGTGCCAGCTCACCCAGGGGTGGATGGAATCAGCCCCAGCATTTT | CASSPRGGWNQPQHF
. | TRBJ1-2 | TRBV3-1/TRBV3-2 | . | TGTGCCAGCAGCCAAGAAGGTACAGGGCATACCTTC | CASSQEGTGHTF
. | TRBJ2-1 | TRBV5-1 | . | TGCGCCAGCAGGTTGAGCATGACAGCCAATGAGCAGTTCTTC | CASRLSMTANEQFF
. | TRBJ2-7 | TRBV7-9 | . | TGTGCCAGCAGCTTAGTCGTAGGAGCTTCCTACGAGCAGTACTTC | CASSLVVGASYEQYF
TRBD1 | TRBJ2-4 | TRBV5-4 | once | TGTGCCAGCAGCTTGGTGGGGACAGGGGGCGGAAACATTCAGTACTTC | CASSLVGTGGGNIQYF
TRBD1 | TRBJ2-5 | TRBV6-5 | . | TGTGCCAGCAGTCTACAGGGGGGAGGCGAGACCCAGTACTTC | CASSLQGGGETQYF
TRBD2 | TRBJ2-1 | TRBV3-1/TRBV3-2 | . | TGTGCCAGCAGCCAATTTAGCGGGGCCCCTGGGTTCTACAATGAGCAGTTCTTC | CASSQFSGAPGFYNEQFF
. | TRBJ1-2 | TRBV29-1 | . | TGCAGCGTCAAGAGAGATGCTGGCTACACCTTC | CSVKRDAGYTF
TRBD1 | TRBJ1-4 | TRBV2 | . | TGTGCCAGCAGTTACAGGGGAAAGAATGAAAAACTGTTTTTT | CASSYRGKNEKLFF
. | TRBJ1-2 | TRBV4-3 | . | TGCGCCAGCAGCCAAGAGTTAGGGGGATTCTATGGCTACACCTTC | CASSQELGGFYGYTF
. | TRBJ1-2 | TRBV6-4 | . | TGTGCCAGCAGCGCACAGGGTTATGATGGCTACACCTTC | CASSAQGYDGYTF
TRBD1 | TRBJ2-5 | TRBV11-1 | . | TGTGCCAGCAGCGAAAACAGGGGCAAAGGGACCCAGTACTTC | CASSENRGKGTQYF
TRBD1 | TRBJ1-1 | TRBV3-1/TRBV3-2 | . | TGTGCCAGCAGCCTGTGGGGACAGATGAACACTGAAGCTTTCTTT | CASSLWGQMNTEAFF
. | TRBJ2-6 | TRBV6-5 | . | TGTGCCAGCAGTTACGTATTTCTTGGGGCCAACGTCCTGACTTTC | CASSYVFLGANVLTF
TRBD2 | TRBJ2-5 | TRBV5-1 | . | TGCGCCAGCAGCGTTCCCAGCGGGGGGAAAGAGACCCAGTACTTC | CASSVPSGGKETQYF
TRBD1 | TRBJ1-1 | TRBV11-2 | . | TGTGCCAGCAGCTTAACAGGGGCCGTTAACACTGAAGCTTTCTTT | CASSLTGAVNTEAFF
TRBD1 | TRBJ2-7 | TRBV5-8 | . | TGTGCCAGCAGCTTGGCCAGGGGGCCCTACGAGCAGTACTTC | CASSLARGPYEQYF
. | TRBJ2-5 | TRBV13 | . | TGTGCCAGCAGCCAAGTCGGGACTCAAGAGACCCAGTACTTC | CASSQVGTQETQYF
. | TRBJ1-5 | TRBV21-1 | . | TGTGCCAGCACTACTTCCAGGGGAGGGAGCAATCAGCCCCAGCATTTT | CASTTSRGGSNQPQHF
TRBD1 | TRBJ1-5 | TRBV2 | . | TGTGCCAGCAGCTTCGGACAGGGGACTCAGCCCCAGCATTTT | CASSFGQGTQPQHF
. | TRBJ1-1 | TRBV6-5 | . | TGTGCCAGCAGTCAGGCCGGGACCCACGGGGGATGGGCTTTCTTT | CASSQAGTHGGWAFF
TRBD1 | TRBJ1-5 | TRBV2 | . | TGTGCCAGCAGTGGAACAGACAGGGGGCAGCCCCAGCATTTT | CASSGTDRGQPQHF
TRBD1 | TRBJ1-2 | TRBV4-1 | . | TGCGCCAGCAGCCACCCAGAGAGGGACAGCCGCGGAGATGGCTACACCTTC | CASSHPERDSRGDGYTF
. | TRBJ2-1 | TRBV30 | few | TGTGCCTGCCGGGGACTGACACAGATGGGTGAGCAGTTCTTC | CACRGLTQMGEQFF
. | TRBJ2-1 | TRBV27 | . | TGTGCCAGCAGTTTATCGAATACAGGATCCTACAATGAGCAGTTCTTC | CASSLSNTGSYNEQFF